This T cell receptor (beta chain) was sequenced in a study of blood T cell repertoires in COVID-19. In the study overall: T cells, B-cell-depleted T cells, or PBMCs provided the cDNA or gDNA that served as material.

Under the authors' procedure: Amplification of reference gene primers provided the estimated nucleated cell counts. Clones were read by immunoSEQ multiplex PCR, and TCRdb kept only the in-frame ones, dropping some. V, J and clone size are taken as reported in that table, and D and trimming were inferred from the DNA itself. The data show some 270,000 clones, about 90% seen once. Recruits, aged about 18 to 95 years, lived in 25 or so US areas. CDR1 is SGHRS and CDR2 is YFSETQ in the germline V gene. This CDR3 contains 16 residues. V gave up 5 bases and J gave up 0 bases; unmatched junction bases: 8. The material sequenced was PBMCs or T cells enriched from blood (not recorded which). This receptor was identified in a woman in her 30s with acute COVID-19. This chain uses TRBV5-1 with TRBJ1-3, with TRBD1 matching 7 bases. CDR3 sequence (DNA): TGCGCCAGCAGTTATACAGGGGACCGCTCTGGAAACACCATATATTTT. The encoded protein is CASSYTGDRSGNTIYF.